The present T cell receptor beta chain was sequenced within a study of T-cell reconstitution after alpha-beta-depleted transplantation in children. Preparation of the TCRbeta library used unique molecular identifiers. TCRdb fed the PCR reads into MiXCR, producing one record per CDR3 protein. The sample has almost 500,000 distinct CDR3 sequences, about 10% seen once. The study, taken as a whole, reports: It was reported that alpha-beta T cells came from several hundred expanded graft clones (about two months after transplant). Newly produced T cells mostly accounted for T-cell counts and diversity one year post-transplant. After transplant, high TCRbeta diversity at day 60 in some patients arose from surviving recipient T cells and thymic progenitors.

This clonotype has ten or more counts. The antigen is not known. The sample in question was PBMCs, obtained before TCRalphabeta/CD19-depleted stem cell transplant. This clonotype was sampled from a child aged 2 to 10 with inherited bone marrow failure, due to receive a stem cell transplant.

The CDR3 DNA reads as TGTGCCAGCAGTTACGGACTAGCGGACGAGCAGTACTTC. Its protein is CASSYGLADEQYF. The rearrangement joins TRBV6-6 to TRBJ2-7, with 10 bases fitting TRBD2. This CDR3 is built from 13 residues. Germline trimming cut 2 bases from V and 5 bases from J; bases unmatched to any gene: 0. Looked up from germline, CDR1 is MNHNY and CDR2 is SVGAGI (reference sequence).